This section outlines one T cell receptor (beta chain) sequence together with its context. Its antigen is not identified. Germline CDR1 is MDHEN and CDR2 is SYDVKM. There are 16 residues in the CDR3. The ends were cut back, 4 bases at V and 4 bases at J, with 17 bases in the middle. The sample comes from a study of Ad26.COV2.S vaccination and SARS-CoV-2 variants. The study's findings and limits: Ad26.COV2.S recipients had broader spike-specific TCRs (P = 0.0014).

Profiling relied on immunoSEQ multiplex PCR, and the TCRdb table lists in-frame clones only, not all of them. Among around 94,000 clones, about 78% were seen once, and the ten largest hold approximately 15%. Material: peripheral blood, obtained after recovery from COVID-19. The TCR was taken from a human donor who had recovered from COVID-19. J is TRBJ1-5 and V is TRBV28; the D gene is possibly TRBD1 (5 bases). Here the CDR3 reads CASSSIRGGGNQPQHF. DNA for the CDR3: TGTGCCAGCAGTTCAATACGGGGTGGGGGGAATCAGCCCCAGCATTTT.